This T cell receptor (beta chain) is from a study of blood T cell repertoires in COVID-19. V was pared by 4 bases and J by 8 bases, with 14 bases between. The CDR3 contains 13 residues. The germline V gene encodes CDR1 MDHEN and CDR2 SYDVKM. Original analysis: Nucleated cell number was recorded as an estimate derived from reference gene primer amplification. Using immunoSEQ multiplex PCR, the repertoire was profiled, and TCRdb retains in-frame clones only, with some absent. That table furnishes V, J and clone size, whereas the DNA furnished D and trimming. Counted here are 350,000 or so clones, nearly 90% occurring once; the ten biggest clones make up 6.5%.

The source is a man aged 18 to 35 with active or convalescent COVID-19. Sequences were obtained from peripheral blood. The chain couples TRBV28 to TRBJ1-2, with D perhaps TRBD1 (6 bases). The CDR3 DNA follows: TGTGCCAGCAGTTGGGTCAGGGGCGCCGGCTACACCTTC. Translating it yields CASSWVRGAGYTF.